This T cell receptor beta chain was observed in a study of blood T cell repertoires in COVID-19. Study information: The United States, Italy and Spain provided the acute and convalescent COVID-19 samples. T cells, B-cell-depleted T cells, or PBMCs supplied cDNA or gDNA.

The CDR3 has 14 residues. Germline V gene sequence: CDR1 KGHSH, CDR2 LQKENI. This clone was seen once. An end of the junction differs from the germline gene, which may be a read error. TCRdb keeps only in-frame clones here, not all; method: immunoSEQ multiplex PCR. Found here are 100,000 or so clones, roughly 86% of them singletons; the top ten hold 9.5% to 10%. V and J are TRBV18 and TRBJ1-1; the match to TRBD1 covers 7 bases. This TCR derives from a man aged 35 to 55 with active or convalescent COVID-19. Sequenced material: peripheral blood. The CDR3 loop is CASSARGLNAEAFF. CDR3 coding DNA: TGTGCCAGCTCTGCAAGGGGGCTGAACGCTGAAGCTTTCTTT.